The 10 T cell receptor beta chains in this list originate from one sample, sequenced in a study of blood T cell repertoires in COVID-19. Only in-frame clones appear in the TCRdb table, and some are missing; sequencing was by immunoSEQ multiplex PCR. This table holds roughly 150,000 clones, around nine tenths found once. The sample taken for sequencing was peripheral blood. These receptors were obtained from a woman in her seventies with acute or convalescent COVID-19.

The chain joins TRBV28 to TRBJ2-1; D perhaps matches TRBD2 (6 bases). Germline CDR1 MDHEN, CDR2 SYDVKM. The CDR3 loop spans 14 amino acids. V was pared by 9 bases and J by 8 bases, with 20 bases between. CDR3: CASRDWRGIYEQFF. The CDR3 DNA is TGTGCCAGTAGAGACTGGCGGGGCATATATGAGCAGTTCTTC.

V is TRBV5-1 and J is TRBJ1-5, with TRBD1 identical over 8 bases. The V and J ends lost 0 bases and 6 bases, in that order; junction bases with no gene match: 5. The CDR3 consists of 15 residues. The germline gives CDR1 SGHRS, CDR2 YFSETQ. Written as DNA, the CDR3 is TGCGCCAGCAGCTTGGGACAGGGGCCAGGTCAGCCCCAGCATTTT. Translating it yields CASSLGQGPGQPQHF.

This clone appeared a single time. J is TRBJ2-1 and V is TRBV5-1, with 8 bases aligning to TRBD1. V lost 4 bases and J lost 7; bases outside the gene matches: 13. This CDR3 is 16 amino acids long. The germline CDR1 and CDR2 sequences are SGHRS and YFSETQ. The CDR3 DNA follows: TGCGCCAGCAGCGCTCCAGGGGGCTTGAGAGGAAATGAGCAGTTCTTC. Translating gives CASSAPGGLRGNEQFF.

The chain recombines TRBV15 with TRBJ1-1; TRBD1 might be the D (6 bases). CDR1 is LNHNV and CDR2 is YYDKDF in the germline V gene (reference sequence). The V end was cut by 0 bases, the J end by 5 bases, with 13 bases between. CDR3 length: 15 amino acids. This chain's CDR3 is CATSRDSNRVTEAFF. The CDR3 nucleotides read TGTGCCACCAGCAGAGATAGTAACAGGGTGACTGAAGCTTTCTTT.

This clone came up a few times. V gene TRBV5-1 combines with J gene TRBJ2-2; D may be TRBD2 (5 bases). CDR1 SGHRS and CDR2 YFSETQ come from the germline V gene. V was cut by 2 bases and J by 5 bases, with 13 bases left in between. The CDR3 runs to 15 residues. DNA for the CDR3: TGCGCCAGCAGCTTAAGAGGGAAAAGGACCGGGGAGCTGTTTTTT. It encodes CASSLRGKRTGELFF. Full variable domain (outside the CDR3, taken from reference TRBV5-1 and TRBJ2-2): KAGVTQTPRYLIKTRGQQVTLSCSPISGHRSVSWYQQTPGQGLQFLFEYFSETQRNKGNFPGRFSGRQFSNSRSEMNVSTLELGDSALYLCASSLRGKRTGELFFGEGSRLTVL.

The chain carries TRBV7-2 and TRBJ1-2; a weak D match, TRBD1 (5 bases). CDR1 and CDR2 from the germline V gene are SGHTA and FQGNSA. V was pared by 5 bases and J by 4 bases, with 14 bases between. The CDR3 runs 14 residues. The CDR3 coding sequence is TGTGCCAGCAGCCCGTCGACAGATACCTATGGCTACACCTTC. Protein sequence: CASSPSTDTYGYTF.

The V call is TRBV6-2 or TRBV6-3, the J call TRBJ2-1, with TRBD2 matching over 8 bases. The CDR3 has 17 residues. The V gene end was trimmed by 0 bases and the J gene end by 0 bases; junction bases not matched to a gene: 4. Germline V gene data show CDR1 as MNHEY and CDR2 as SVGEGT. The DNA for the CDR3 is TGTGCCAGCAGTTACTCGATTGGGACTAGCTCCTACAATGAGCAGTTCTTC. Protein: CASSYSIGTSSYNEQFF.

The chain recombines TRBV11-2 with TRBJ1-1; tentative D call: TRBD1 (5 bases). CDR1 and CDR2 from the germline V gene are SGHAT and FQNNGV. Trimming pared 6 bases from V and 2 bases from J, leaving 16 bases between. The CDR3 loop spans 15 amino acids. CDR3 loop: CASSLLATANTEAFF. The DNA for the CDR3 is TGTGCCAGCAGTCTTTTGGCGACAGCCAACACTGAAGCTTTCTTT.

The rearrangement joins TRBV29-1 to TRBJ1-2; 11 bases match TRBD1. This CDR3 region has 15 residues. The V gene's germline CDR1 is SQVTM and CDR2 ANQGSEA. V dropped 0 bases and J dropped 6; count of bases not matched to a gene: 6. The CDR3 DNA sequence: TGCAGCGTTGAAGACGGACAGGGGGCGAGGAATGGCTACACCTTC. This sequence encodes CSVEDGQGARNGYTF.

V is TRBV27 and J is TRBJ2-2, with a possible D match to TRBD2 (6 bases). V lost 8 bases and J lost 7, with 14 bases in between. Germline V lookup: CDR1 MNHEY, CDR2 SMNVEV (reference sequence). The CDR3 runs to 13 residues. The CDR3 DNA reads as TGTGCCAGCTCCCTAACGGAGGGCGGGGAGCTGTTTTTT. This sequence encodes CASSLTEGGELFF.